A selection of T cell receptor beta chains follows, all from one sample in a study of T cells in Graves' hyperthyroidism and ophthalmopathy. TCRdb reprocessed the multiplex PCR reads with MiXCR, giving one entry per CDR3 protein. The data show some 200,000 distinct CDR3 sequences, about 15% seen once. Sequenced material: blood. Receptors originate from a woman aged 45-65 years with Graves' hyperthyroidism. Each CDR3 is given with its conserved first and last residue. A D gene is named only where the DNA matches it firmly. Only part of the rows carry a size: once, few, many, or a class if the clone is expanded.

abundance	j_gene	d_gene	v_gene	CDR3aa	CDR3nt
many	TRBJ1-3	.	TRBV7-3	CASSTGSGNTIYF	TGTGCCAGCAGCACGGGTTCTGGAAACACCATATATTTT
.	TRBJ1-2	.	TRBV6-1	CASSPSVAAYGYTF	TGTGCCAGCAGTCCCAGCGTCGCCGCCTATGGCTACACCTTC
.	TRBJ1-3	.	TRBV20-1	CSASRGSSTGNTIYF	TGCAGTGCTAGTAGAGGGAGTAGCACTGGAAACACCATATATTTT
few	TRBJ2-5	TRBD1	TRBV14	CASSQDPPGGFRETQYF	TGTGCCAGCAGCCAAGATCCCCCAGGGGGCTTTAGGGAGACCCAGTACTTC
.	TRBJ2-2	.	TRBV12-3/TRBV12-4	CAISFKGSGELFF	TGTGCCATCAGTTTCAAAGGGTCCGGGGAGCTGTTTTTT
many	TRBJ2-2	.	TRBV10-3	CAISGPPATGELFF	TGTGCCATCAGCGGCCCCCCGGCCACCGGGGAGCTGTTTTTT
many	TRBJ2-1	.	TRBV20-1	CSASKLVTYNEQFF	TGCAGTGCTAGCAAGTTGGTTACCTACAATGAGCAGTTCTTC
.	TRBJ2-7	TRBD2	TRBV6-1	CASSKGLDKYEQYF	TGTGCCAGCAGTAAAGGACTAGACAAGTACGAGCAGTACTTC
few	TRBJ2-7	.	TRBV29-1	CSVEEGISYEQYF	TGCAGCGTTGAAGAGGGCATCTCCTACGAGCAGTACTTC
many	TRBJ1-1	.	TRBV6-1	CASSDEGRREIYNTEAFF	TGTGCCAGCAGTGACGAGGGCCGCCGCGAAATTTACAACACTGAAGCTTTCTTT
many	TRBJ1-2	.	TRBV18	CASSPLNLPGYTF	TGTGCCAGCTCACCATTGAACCTACCTGGCTACACCTTC
many	TRBJ2-1	TRBD2	TRBV10-2	CASSETSGSLNEQFF	TGCGCCAGCAGTGAAACTAGCGGGAGTTTGAATGAGCAGTTCTTC
few	TRBJ2-7	.	TRBV9	CASSVAGTSSYEQYF	TGTGCCAGCAGCGTAGCAGGGACATCCTCCTACGAGCAGTACTTC
many	TRBJ2-1	TRBD2	TRBV7-2	CASSRARTSSSNEQFF	TGTGCCAGCAGCCGCGCGAGGACTAGTAGTTCGAATGAGCAGTTCTTC
.	TRBJ1-4	.	TRBV28	CASSFYSTGRATNEKLFF	TGTGCCAGCAGTTTCTACTCCACAGGGCGAGCAACTAATGAAAAACTGTTTTTT
many	TRBJ2-5	.	TRBV15	CATSRVGGQETQYF	TGTGCCACCAGCAGAGTAGGAGGCCAAGAGACCCAGTACTTC
many	TRBJ2-3	.	TRBV19	CASSIRGPAPDTQYF	TGTGCCAGTAGTATTAGAGGACCGGCACCAGATACGCAGTATTTT
.	TRBJ1-1	.	TRBV14	CASTKGRMNTEAFF	TGTGCCAGCACAAAGGGGAGGATGAACACTGAAGCTTTCTTT
many	TRBJ2-1	TRBD1	TRBV18	CARKTGGFDNEQFF	TGTGCCAGGAAAACAGGGGGCTTCGACAATGAGCAGTTCTTC
many	TRBJ2-7	.	TRBV12-3/TRBV12-4	CASSYLNSYEQYF	TGTGCCAGCAGTTATTTAAACAGCTACGAGCAGTACTTC
.	TRBJ1-2	.	TRBV6-1	CASSEGEGSYTF	TGTGCCAGCAGTGAAGGCGAGGGAAGCTACACCTTC
many	TRBJ1-2	.	TRBV2	CASSVGLRDGYTF	TGTGCCAGCAGCGTGGGACTTAGAGATGGCTACACCTTC
many	TRBJ2-7	TRBD2	TRBV28	CASKPSGTLYEQYF	TGTGCCAGCAAGCCTAGCGGGACCCTCTACGAGCAGTACTTC
.	TRBJ1-1	.	TRBV27	CASSPMTENTEAFF	TGTGCCAGCAGCCCTATGACGGAGAACACTGAAGCTTTCTTT
few	TRBJ2-2	.	TRBV4-1	CASSRPWGNTGELFF	TGCGCCAGCAGCCGCCCGTGGGGAAACACCGGGGAGCTGTTTTTT
.	TRBJ1-1	.	TRBV18	CASSPNTYMNTEAFF	TGTGCCAGCTCACCGAACACCTACATGAACACTGAAGCTTTCTTT
many	TRBJ1-5	.	TRBV2	CASRAPGGGSRDQPQHF	TGTGCCAGCAGGGCCCCCGGGGGTGGGAGCAGGGACCAGCCCCAGCATTTT
many	TRBJ2-1	TRBD2	TRBV20-1	CSAISGIRRHEQFF	TGCAGTGCCATAAGCGGGATCCGTAGACATGAGCAGTTCTTC
many	TRBJ2-1	TRBD2	TRBV5-8	CASSLVGTSMDEQFF	TGTGCCAGCAGCTTGGTAGGGACTAGCATGGATGAGCAGTTCTTC
many	TRBJ2-1	.	TRBV25-1	CASSELGNNEQFF	TGTGCCAGCAGTGAATTAGGGAACAATGAGCAGTTCTTC
.	TRBJ2-2	TRBD1	TRBV3-1	CASSQGTGTIGELFF	TGTGCCAGCAGCCAAGGGACAGGCACAATCGGGGAGCTGTTTTTT
many	TRBJ2-6	TRBD1	TRBV12-3/TRBV12-4	CASSQNRDRGSSGANVLTF	TGTGCCAGCAGTCAAAACCGGGACAGGGGGTCCTCTGGGGCCAACGTCCTGACTTTC
few	TRBJ1-1	.	TRBV6-1	CASEGLRTVAFF	TGTGCCAGCGAGGGGTTGCGCACTGTAGCTTTCTTT
many	TRBJ2-3	.	TRBV20-1	CSARGGGTDTQYF	TGCAGTGCTAGAGGGGGAGGCACAGATACGCAGTATTTT
many	TRBJ2-1	.	TRBV18	CASSPLGPVYNEQFF	TGTGCCAGCTCACCGTTAGGGCCGGTGTACAATGAGCAGTTCTTC
many	TRBJ2-7	TRBD2	TRBV27	CASSLSAGLAGGNYEQYF	TGTGCCAGCAGTTTAAGTGCAGGGCTGGCGGGAGGGAACTACGAGCAGTACTTC
many	TRBJ1-5	.	TRBV18	CASSPSWGDQPQHF	TGTGCCAGCTCACCATCTTGGGGAGACCAGCCCCAGCATTTT
many	TRBJ2-7	TRBD2	TRBV5-1	CASSLGTSGYEQYF	TGTGCCAGCAGCCTCGGGACTAGCGGGTACGAGCAGTACTTC
.	TRBJ2-5	.	TRBV6-5	CASSYYGVETQYF	TGTGCCAGCAGTTACTATGGGGTCGAGACCCAGTACTTC
.	TRBJ2-6	.	TRBV24-1	CATSDSRDRGANVLTF	TGTGCCACCAGTGATTCCCGGGATCGTGGGGCCAACGTCCTGACTTTC
few	TRBJ2-1	.	TRBV7-9	CASSSGPQGNEQFF	TGTGCCAGCAGCTCGGGACCCCAGGGCAATGAGCAGTTCTTC
.	TRBJ2-3	.	TRBV9	CASSVYPMLADTQYF	TGTGCCAGCAGCGTATACCCGATGCTAGCAGATACGCAGTATTTT
many	TRBJ2-5	.	TRBV12-3/TRBV12-4	CASRRTLSETQYF	TGTGCCAGCAGACGGACTTTATCGGAGACCCAGTACTTC
many	TRBJ1-1	.	TRBV6-1	CASSARATEAFF	TGTGCCAGCAGTGCCAGGGCCACTGAAGCTTTCTTT
many	TRBJ1-5	TRBD1	TRBV29-1	CSVAGGTGDQPQHF	TGCAGCGTTGCCGGAGGGACAGGGGATCAGCCCCAGCATTTT